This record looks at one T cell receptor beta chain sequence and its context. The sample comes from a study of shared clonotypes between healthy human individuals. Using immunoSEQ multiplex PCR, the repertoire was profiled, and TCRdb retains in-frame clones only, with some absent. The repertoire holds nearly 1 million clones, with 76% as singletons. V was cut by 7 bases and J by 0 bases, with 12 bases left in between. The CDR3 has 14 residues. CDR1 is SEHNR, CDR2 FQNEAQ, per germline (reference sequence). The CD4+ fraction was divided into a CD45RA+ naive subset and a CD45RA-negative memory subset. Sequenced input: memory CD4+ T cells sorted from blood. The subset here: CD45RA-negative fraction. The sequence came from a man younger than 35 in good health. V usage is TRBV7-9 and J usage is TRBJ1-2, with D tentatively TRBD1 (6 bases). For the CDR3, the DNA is TGTGCCAGCATACTGACAGGTTCTAACTATGGCTACACCTTC. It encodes CASILTGSNYGYTF. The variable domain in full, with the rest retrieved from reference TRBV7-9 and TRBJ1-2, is DTGVSQNPRHKITKRGQNVTFRCDPISEHNRLYWYRQTLGQGPEFLTYFQNEAQLEKSRLLSDRFSAERPKGSFSTLEIQRTEQGDSAMYLCASILTGSNYGYTFGSGTRLTVV.